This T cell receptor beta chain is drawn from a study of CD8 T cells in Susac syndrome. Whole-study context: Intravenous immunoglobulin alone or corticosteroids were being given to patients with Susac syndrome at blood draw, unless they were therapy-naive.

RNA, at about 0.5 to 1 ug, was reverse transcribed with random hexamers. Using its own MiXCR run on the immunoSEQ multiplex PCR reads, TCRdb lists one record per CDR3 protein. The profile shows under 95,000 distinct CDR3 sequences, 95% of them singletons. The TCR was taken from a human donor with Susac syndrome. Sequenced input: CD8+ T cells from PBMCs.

CDR3 sequence reads: CSARGEINEQFF. CDR3 nucleotides: TGCAGTGCTAGAGGGGAGATTAATGAGCAGTTCTTC. The rearrangement uses TRBV20-1 and TRBJ2-1; possible D gene TRBD2, 5 bases. Germline CDR1 and CDR2: DFQATT and SNEGSKA (reference sequence). CDR3 length: 12 amino acids. With 1 base removed from V and 7 bases from J, the gap between germline ends came to 8 bases.